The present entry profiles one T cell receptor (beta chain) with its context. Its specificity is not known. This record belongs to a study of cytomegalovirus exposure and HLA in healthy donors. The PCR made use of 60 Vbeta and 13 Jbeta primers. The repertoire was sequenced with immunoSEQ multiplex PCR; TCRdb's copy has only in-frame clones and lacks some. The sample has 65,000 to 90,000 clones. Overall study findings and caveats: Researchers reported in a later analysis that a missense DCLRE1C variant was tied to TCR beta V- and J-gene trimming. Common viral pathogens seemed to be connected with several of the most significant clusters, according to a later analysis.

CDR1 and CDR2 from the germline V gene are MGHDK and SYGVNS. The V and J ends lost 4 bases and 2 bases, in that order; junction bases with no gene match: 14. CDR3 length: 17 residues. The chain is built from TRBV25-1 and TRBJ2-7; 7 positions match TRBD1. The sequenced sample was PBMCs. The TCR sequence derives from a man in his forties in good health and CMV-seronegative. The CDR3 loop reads CASSAHRGMSSAYEQYF. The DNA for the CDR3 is TGTGCCAGCAGTGCCCACAGGGGTATGAGTTCGGCCTACGAGCAGTACTTC.